This T cell receptor (beta chain) was sequenced in a study of regulatory T cells in long-lasting Graves disease. As for time point: newly diagnosed GD, antithyroid drugs for less than 3 months. Extracted PBMC RNA gave rise to the TCR library. Graves' disease diagnoses followed American Thyroid Association guidelines. There are many counts of this clonotype. V shed 0 bases and J shed 7 bases, with 18 bases lying between them. CDR1 DFQATT and CDR2 SNEGSKA come from the germline V gene (reference sequence). The CDR3 spans 16 residues. Arm-PCR of CDR3 regions and iRepertoire HTBI primers were the basis on which TCR beta libraries were built. MiXCR, applied by TCRdb to the multiplex PCR reads, yields one record per CDR3 protein. The sample carries a few hundred thousand distinct CDR3 sequences, over 9.5% recorded once. The same data also contributed to another study, on T cells in Graves' hyperthyroidism and ophthalmopathy.

Here the sequenced sample was peripheral blood mononuclear cells (PBMCs), taken at new diagnosis, from a patient treated with antithyroid drugs. The sequence came from a woman aged 18-29 years with Graves disease. This rearrangement joins TRBV20-1 to TRBJ1-4; D gene unclear. The DNA for the CDR3 is TGCAGTGCTAGAGATGCCCATGGGCATGTGGCTGAAAAACTGTTTTTT. Amino acid sequence: CSARDAHGHVAEKLFF.